The 9 T cell receptor beta chains below come from one sample, sequenced in a study of blood T cell repertoires in COVID-19. The method was immunoSEQ multiplex PCR; TCRdb's version includes in-frame clones alone and lacks a portion of them. The data hold just over 80,000 clones, with around 89% observed a single time. Sequencing was performed on PBMCs or T cells enriched from blood (not recorded which). Receptor source: a woman between 50 and 59 years old with acute COVID-19.

The CDR3 here is CSGTDRGSEQFF. For the CDR3, the DNA is TGCAGCGGGACGGACAGGGGGAGTGAGCAGTTCTTC. The chain couples TRBV29-1 to TRBJ2-1; 10 positions agree with TRBD1. The CDR3 extends over 12 amino acids. With V trimmed by 7 bases and J by 9 bases, 6 bases remained unmatched. Germline V lookup: CDR1 SQVTM, CDR2 ANQGSEA.

V usage is TRBV29-1 and J usage is TRBJ1-2; 9 nucleotides align to TRBD1. The CDR3 runs to 13 residues. The V segment lost 8 bases and the J segment 7 bases; nucleotides outside the gene matches: 11. The germline V gene has CDR1 SQVTM and CDR2 ANQGSEA. CDR3 nucleotide sequence: TGCAGCACAATGAGGGACAGGGCGGCTGGCTACACCTTC. Amino acid sequence: CSTMRDRAAGYTF.

The chain joins TRBV5-1 to TRBJ1-1; 7 nucleotides line up with TRBD1. This CDR3 has 17 residues. The J segment lost 8 bases and the V segment lost 2 bases, leaving 18 bases of the junction unmatched. The germline V gene has CDR1 SGHRS and CDR2 YFSETQ. The CDR3 loop is CASSLTGTASGREEAFF. In DNA, the CDR3 is TGCGCCAGCAGCTTAACCGGGACAGCCTCCGGTAGGGAAGAAGCTTTCTTT.

V gene TRBV29-1 combines with J gene TRBJ1-1; D is unclear. The CDR3 has 11 residues. Germline V gene data show CDR1 as SQVTM and CDR2 as ANQGSEA. The CDR3 nucleotides read TGCAGTTCTGAGGTGAACACTGAAGCTTTCTTT. It is translated as CSSEVNTEAFF.

This clone was picked up a small number of times. The chain couples TRBV2 to TRBJ2-7; D possibly corresponds to TRBD1 (5 bases). With 4 bases removed from V and 7 bases from J, the gap between germline ends came to 11 bases. This CDR3 comprises 12 residues. CDR1 is SNHLY and CDR2 is FYNNEI in the germline V gene. As DNA, the CDR3 is TGTGCCAGCAGTGGGCAGGGCAGTGAGCAGTACTTC. Its protein is CASSGQGSEQYF.

This rearrangement joins TRBV4-3 to TRBJ2-1; 7 bases are a match to TRBD1. J was trimmed by 4 bases and V by 0 bases; bases with no gene match: 6. The CDR3 totals 16 residues. The germline CDR1 and CDR2 sequences are LGHNA and YSLEER. The CDR3, as DNA: TGCGCCAGCAGCCAAGATTTGGCAGGGGGATACAATGAGCAGTTCTTC. As protein: CASSQDLAGGYNEQFF.

The CDR3: CASSLPLTGGAAQAFF. DNA for the CDR3: TGTGCCAGCAGCTTGCCCTTGACAGGGGGCGCTGCCCAAGCTTTCTTT. The gene calls are TRBV5-4 and TRBJ1-1; 10 nucleotides agree with TRBD1. The CDR3 consists of 16 residues. The V gene's germline CDR1 is SGHNT and CDR2 YYREEE (reference sequence). V dropped 1 base and J dropped 9; count of bases not matched to a gene: 12. The variable domain in full, with the rest retrieved from reference TRBV5-4 and TRBJ1-1, is ETGVTQSPTHLIKTRGQQVTLRCSSQSGHNTVSWYQQALGQGPQFIFQYYREEENGRGNFPPRFSGLQFPNYSSELNVNALELDDSALYLCASSLPLTGGAAQAFFGQGTRLTVV.

This clone was seen only once. J is TRBJ2-2 and V is TRBV7-3; 13 positions match TRBD2. Germline assignment: CDR1 SGHTA and CDR2 FQGTGA. The length of the CDR3 is 17 residues. J gave up 1 base and V 5 bases, and 4 bases lay outside the gene matches. CDR3 in DNA: TGTGCCAGCAGCCCGCGACTAGCGGGAGGGAACACCGGGGAGCTGTTTTTT. Translation gives CASSPRLAGGNTGELFF.

This chain joins TRBV10-3 and TRBJ2-7, with a weak D call TRBD2 (5 bases). Germline V gene data show CDR1 as ENHRY and CDR2 as SYGVKD. V was cut by 4 bases and J by 3 bases, with 16 bases left in between. CDR3 length: 15 residues. The CDR3 here is CAISAERQRNYEQYF. For the CDR3, the DNA is TGTGCCATCAGTGCCGAACGCCAGCGGAACTACGAGCAGTACTTC.